This T cell receptor (beta chain) was retrieved from a study of shared clonotypes between healthy human individuals. The naive CD8 fraction comprised CD45RO-negative cells positively selected for CCR7 and excluded terminally differentiated effector memory CD45RA+ cells. The CDR3 extends over 14 amino acids. Per the germline V gene, CDR1 is SGHDT and CDR2 is YYEEEE. V lost 4 bases to trimming and J lost 3 bases, with 11 bases between them. With regard to this clone: Its antigen is not identified.

Using immunoSEQ multiplex PCR, the repertoire was profiled, and TCRdb retains in-frame clones only, with some absent. The repertoire holds around 2,000,000 clones, with roughly 94% as singletons. Findings of the study overall: Among donors, sharing of clonotypes was expected to be affected by sequencing depth.

Sequenced material: naive CD8+ T cells sorted from blood. This receptor was obtained from a man aged 18 to 29 in good health. V gene TRBV5-6 combines with J gene TRBJ1-5, with no clear D. CDR3 nucleotides: TGTGCCAGCAGCCATGGCGGGGACAATCAGCCCCAGCATTTT. Encoded protein: CASSHGGDNQPQHF. The full variable domain, its missing parts supplied by reference TRBV5-6 and TRBJ1-5, is DAGVTQSPTHLIKTRGQQVTLRCSPKSGHDTVSWYQQALGQGPQFIFQYYEEEERQRGNFPDRFSGHQFPNYSSELNVNALLLGDSALYLCASSHGGDNQPQHFGDGTRLSIL.